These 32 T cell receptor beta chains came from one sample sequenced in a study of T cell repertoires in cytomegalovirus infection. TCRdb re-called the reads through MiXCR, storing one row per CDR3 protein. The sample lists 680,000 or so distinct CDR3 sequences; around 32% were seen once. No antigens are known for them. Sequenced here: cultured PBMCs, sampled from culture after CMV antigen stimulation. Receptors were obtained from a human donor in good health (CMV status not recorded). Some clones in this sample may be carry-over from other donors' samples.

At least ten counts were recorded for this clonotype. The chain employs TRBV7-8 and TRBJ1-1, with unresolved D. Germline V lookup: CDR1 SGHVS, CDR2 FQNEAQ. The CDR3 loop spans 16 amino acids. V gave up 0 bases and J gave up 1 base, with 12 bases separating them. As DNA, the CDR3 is TGTGCCAGCAGCTTAGCCGAAGGCATCGCGAACACTGAAGCTTTCTTT. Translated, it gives CASSLAEGIANTEAFF.

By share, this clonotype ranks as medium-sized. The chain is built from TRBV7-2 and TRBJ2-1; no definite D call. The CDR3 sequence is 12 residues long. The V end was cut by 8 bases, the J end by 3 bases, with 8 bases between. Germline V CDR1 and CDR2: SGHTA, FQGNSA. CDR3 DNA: TGTGCCAGCGGGATTCTCTACAATGAGCAGTTCTTC. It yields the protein CASGILYNEQFF.

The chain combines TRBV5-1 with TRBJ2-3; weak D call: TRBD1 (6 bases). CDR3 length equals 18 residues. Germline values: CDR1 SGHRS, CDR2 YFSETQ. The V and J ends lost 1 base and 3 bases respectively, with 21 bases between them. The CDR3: CASSLTSTGNVGTDTQYF. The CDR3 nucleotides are TGCGCCAGCAGCTTGACCTCAACAGGGAACGTGGGGACAGATACGCAGTATTTT.

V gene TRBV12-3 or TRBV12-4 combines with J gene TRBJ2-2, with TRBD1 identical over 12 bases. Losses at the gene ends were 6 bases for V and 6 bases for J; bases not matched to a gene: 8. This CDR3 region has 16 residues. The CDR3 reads CASSVGTGGAAGELFF. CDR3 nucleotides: TGTGCCAGCAGCGTAGGGACAGGGGGCGCGGCCGGGGAGCTGTTTTTT.

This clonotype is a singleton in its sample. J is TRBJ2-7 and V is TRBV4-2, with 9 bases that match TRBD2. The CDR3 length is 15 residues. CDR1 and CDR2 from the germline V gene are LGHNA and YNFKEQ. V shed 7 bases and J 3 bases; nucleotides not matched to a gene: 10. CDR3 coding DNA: TGTGCCAGCACCCCAGGGGGTAGCGGGGGCTACGAGCAGTACTTC. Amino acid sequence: CASTPGGSGGYEQYF.

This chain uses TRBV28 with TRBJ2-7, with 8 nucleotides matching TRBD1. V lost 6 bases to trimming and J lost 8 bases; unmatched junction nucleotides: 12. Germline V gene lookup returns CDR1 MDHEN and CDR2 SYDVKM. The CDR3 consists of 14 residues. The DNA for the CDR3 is TGTGCCAGCAGACGGACAGGGACGTATGATAAGCAGTACTTC. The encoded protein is CASRRTGTYDKQYF.

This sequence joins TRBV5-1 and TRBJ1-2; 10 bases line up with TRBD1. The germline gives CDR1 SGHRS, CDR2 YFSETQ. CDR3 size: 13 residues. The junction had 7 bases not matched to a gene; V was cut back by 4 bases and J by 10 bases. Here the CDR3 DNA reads TGCGCCAGCAGCGTCCGGGACAGGGGCGACTACACCTTC. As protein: CASSVRDRGDYTF.

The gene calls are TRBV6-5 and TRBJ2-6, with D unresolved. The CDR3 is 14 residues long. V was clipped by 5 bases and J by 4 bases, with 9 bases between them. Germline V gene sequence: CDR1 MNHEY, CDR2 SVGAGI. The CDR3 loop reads CASSPTTGANVLTF. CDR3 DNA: TGTGCCAGCAGTCCCACGACCGGGGCCAACGTCCTGACTTTC.

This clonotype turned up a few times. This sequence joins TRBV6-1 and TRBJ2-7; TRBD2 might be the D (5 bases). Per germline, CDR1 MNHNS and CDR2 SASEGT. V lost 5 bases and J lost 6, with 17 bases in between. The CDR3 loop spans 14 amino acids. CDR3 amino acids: CASSWALGKGEQYF. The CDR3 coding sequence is TGTGCCAGCAGTTGGGCACTAGGGAAGGGCGAGCAGTACTTC.

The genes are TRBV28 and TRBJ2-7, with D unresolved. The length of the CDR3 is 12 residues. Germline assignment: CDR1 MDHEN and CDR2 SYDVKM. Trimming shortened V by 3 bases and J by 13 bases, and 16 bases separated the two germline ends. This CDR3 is CASSFFRAAHYF. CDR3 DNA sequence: TGTGCCAGCAGTTTTTTTAGGGCAGCGCACTACTTC.

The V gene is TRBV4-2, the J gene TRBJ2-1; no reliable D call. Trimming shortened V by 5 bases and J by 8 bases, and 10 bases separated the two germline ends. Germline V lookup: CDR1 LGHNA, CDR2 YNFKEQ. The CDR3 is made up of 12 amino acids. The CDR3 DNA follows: TGTGCCAGCAGCGATGCAAATGATGAGCAGTTCTTC. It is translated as CASSDANDEQFF.

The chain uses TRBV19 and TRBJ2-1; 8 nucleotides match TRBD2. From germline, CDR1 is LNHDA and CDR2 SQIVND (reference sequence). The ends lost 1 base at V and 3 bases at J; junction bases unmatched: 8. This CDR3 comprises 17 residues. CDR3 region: CASSIAIERGSYNEQFF. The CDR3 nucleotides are TGTGCCAGTAGTATAGCGATCGAGCGGGGGAGCTACAATGAGCAGTTCTTC. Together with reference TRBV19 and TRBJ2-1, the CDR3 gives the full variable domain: DGGITQSPKYLFRKEGQNVTLSCEQNLNHDAMYWYRQDPGQGLRLIYYSQIVNDFQKGDIAEGYSVSREKKESFPLTVTSAQKNPTAFYLCASSIAIERGSYNEQFFGPGTRLTVL.

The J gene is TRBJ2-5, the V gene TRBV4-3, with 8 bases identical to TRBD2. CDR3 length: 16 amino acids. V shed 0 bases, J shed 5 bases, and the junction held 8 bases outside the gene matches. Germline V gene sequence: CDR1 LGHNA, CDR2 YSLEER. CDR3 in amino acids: CASSQDAREGRETQYF. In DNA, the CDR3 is TGCGCCAGCAGCCAAGATGCACGGGAGGGCCGGGAGACCCAGTACTTC.

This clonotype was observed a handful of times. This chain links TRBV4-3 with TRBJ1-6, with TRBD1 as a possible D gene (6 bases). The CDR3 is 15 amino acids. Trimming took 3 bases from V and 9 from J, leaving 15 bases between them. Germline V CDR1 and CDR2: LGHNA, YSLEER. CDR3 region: CASSHHRDGVSPLHF. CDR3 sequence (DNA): TGCGCCAGCAGCCACCACAGGGACGGGGTTTCACCCCTCCACTTT.

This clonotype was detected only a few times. The CDR3 protein is CASGTEMNTEAFF. The DNA for the CDR3 is TGTGCCTCCGGGACAGAGATGAACACTGAAGCTTTCTTT. The chain is built from TRBV2 and TRBJ1-1; 7 positions agree with TRBD1. The CDR3 runs 13 residues. After removal of 11 bases from V and 0 bases from J, the junction contained 6 bases not matched to a gene. The germline gives CDR1 SNHLY, CDR2 FYNNEI.

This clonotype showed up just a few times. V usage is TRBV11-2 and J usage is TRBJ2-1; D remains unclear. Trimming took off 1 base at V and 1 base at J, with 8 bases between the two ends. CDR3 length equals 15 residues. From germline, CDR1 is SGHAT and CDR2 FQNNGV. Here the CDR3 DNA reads TGTGCCAGCAGCTTAGTTGTCCTGTCCTACAATGAGCAGTTCTTC. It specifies CASSLVVLSYNEQFF.

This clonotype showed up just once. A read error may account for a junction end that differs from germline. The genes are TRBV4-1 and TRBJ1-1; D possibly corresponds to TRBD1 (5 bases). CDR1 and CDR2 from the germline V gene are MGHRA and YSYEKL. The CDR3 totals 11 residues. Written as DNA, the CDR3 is TGCGCCAGCAGCCAGGGGGGGGACGCGTCCTTT. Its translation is CASSQGGDASF.

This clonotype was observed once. CDR3 DNA sequence: TGCAGTGCTAGGAACCCACAGGGCAATGAAAAACTGTTTTTT. The encoded protein is CSARNPQGNEKLFF. The chain links TRBV20-1 to TRBJ1-4, with D perhaps TRBD1 (6 bases). This CDR3 has 14 residues. Germline V gene sequence: CDR1 DFQATT, CDR2 SNEGSKA (reference sequence). V lost 3 bases, J lost 5 bases, and 13 bases lay in between.

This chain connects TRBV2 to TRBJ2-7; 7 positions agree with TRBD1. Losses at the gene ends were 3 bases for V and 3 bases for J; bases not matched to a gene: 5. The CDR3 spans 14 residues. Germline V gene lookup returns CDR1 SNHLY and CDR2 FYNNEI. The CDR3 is CASSDQGDGYEQYF. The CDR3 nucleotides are TGTGCCAGCAGTGATCAGGGGGATGGCTACGAGCAGTACTTC. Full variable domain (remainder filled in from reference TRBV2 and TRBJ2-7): EPEVTQTPSHQVTQMGQEVILRCVPISNHLYFYWYRQILGQKVEFLVSFYNNEISEKSEIFDDQFSVERPDGSNFTLKIRSTKLEDSAMYFCASSDQGDGYEQYFGPGTRLTVT.

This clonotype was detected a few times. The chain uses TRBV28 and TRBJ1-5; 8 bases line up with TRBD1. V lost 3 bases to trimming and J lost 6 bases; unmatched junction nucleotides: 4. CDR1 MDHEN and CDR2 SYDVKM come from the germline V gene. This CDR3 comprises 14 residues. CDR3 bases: TGTGCCAGCAGTTTGCGACAGGGGCCTCAGCCCCAGCATTTT. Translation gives CASSLRQGPQPQHF.

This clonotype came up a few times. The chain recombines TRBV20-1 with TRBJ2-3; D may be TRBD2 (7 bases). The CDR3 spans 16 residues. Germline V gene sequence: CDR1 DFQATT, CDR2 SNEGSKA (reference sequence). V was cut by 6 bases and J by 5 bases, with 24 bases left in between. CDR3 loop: CSATRGGGWVGDTQYF. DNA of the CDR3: TGCAGTGCCACAAGGGGAGGGGGATGGGTCGGAGATACGCAGTATTTT.

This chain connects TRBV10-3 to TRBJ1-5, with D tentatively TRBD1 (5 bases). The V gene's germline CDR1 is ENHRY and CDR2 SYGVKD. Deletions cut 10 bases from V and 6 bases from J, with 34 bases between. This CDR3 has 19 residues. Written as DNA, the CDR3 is TGTGCCACCCCCTCGGGGCCGGGTGGAGGTAAAGGTGGAGGTCAGCCCCAGCATTTT. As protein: CATPSGPGGGKGGGQPQHF.

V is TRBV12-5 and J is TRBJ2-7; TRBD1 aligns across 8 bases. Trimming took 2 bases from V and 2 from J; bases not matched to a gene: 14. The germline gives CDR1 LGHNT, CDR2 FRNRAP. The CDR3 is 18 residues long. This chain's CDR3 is CASGLKPLGQATAYEQYF. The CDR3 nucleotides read TGTGCTAGTGGTTTGAAACCCCTGGGACAGGCTACAGCCTACGAGCAGTACTTC.

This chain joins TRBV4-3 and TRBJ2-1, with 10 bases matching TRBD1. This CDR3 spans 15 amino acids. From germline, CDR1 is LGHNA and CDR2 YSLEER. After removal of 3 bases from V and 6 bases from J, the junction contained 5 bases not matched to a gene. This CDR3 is CASSQDGTGVNEQFF. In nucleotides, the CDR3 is TGCGCCAGCAGCCAGGACGGGACAGGGGTCAATGAGCAGTTCTTC.

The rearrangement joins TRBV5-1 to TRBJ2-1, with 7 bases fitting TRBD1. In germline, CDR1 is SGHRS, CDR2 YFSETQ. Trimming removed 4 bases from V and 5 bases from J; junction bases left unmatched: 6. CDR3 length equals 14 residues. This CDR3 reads CASSPGTANNEQFF. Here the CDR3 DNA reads TGCGCCAGCAGCCCCGGGACAGCTAACAATGAGCAGTTCTTC. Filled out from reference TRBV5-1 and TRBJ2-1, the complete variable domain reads KAGVTQTPRYLIKTRGQQVTLSCSPISGHRSVSWYQQTPGQGLQFLFEYFSETQRNKGNFPGRFSGRQFSNSRSEMNVSTLELGDSALYLCASSPGTANNEQFFGPGTRLTVL.

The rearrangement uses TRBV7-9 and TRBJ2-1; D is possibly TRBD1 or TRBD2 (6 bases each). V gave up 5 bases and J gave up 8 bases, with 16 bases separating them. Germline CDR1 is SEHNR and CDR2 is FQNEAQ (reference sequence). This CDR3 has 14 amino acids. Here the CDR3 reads CASSGVGGAHEQFF. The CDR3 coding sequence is TGTGCCAGCAGCGGAGTCGGGGGCGCGCATGAGCAGTTCTTC.

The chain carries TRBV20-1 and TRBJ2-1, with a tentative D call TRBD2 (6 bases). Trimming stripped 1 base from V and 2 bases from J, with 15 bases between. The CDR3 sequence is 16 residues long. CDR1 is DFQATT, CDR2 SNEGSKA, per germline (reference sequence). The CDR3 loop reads CSARVAGSRTYNEQFF. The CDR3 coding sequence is TGCAGTGCTAGAGTTGCGGGGAGTCGGACCTACAATGAGCAGTTCTTC.

The CDR3 sequence is CASSRLSRGKSSYNEQFF. The CDR3 bases are TGTGCCAGCAGTCGCTTATCACGGGGGAAGAGCTCCTACAATGAGCAGTTCTTC. This rearrangement joins TRBV27 to TRBJ2-1; D might be TRBD2 (6 bases). V was pared by 5 bases and J by 0 bases, with 20 bases between. Germline V CDR1 and CDR2: MNHEY, SMNVEV (reference sequence). This CDR3 has 18 amino acids.

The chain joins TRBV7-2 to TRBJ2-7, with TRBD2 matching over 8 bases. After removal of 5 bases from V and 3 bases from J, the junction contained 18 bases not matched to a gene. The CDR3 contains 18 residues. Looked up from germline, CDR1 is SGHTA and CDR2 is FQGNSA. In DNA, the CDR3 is TGTGCCAGCAGCCCCGGGGGATTCGGGACTAGTGAAATCTACGAGCAGTACTTC. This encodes CASSPGGFGTSEIYEQYF.

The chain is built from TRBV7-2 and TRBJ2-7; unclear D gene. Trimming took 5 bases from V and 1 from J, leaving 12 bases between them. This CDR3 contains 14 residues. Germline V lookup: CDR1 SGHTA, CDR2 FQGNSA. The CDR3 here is CASSTGGDSYEQYF. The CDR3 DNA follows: TGTGCCAGCAGCACGGGTGGGGATTCCTACGAGCAGTACTTC.

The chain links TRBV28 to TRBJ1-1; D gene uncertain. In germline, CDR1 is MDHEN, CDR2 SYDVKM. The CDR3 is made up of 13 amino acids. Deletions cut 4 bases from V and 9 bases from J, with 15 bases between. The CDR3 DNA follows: TGTGCCAGCAGTTGGAGTTTCGGGTTGCAAGCTTTCTTT. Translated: CASSWSFGLQAFF. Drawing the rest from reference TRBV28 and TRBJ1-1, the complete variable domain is DVKVTQSSRYLVKRTGEKVFLECVQDMDHENMFWYRQDPGLGLRLIYFSYDVKMKEKGDIPEGYSVSREKKERFSLILESASTNQTSMYLCASSWSFGLQAFFGQGTRLTVV.

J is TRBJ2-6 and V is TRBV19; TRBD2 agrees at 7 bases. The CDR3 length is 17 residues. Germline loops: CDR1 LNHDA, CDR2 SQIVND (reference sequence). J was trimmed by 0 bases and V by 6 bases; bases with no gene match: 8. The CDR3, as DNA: TGTGCCAGTAGCACCTTCAGCGGGAACTCTGGGGCCAACGTCCTGACTTTC. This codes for CASSTFSGNSGANVLTF. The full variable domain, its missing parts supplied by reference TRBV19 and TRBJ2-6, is DGGITQSPKYLFRKEGQNVTLSCEQNLNHDAMYWYRQDPGQGLRLIYYSQIVNDFQKGDIAEGYSVSREKKESFPLTVTSAQKNPTAFYLCASSTFSGNSGANVLTFGAGSRLTVL.